The 26 T cell receptor beta chains presented below share a single source sample, sequenced in a study of blood T cell repertoires in COVID-19. TCRdb's copy holds only in-frame clones and misses some; the assay was immunoSEQ multiplex PCR. The repertoire includes about 200,000 clones, 87% of them detected once, and over 1.5% sits in the top ten. The sample comprised peripheral blood. Receptors were obtained from a man aged 35 to 55 with active or convalescent COVID-19.

The chain uses TRBV10-3 and TRBJ2-3, with 10 bases aligning to TRBD2. CDR3 size: 15 residues. Germline V gene sequence: CDR1 ENHRY, CDR2 SYGVKD. V lost 4 bases and J lost 6; bases outside the gene matches: 7. The CDR3 protein is CAISAAGGHGDTQYF. CDR3 coding DNA: TGTGCCATCAGTGCAGCGGGAGGGCATGGGGATACGCAGTATTTT.

V is TRBV24-1 and J is TRBJ1-2; possibly TRBD1 for D (6 bases). The V end was cut by 4 bases, the J end by 6 bases, with 14 bases between. Germline V gene lookup returns CDR1 KGHDR and CDR2 SFDVKD. This CDR3 has 14 residues. CDR3 loop: CATSETGHSDGYTF. CDR3 bases: TGTGCCACCAGTGAGACGGGACATTCGGATGGCTACACCTTC.

This sequence joins TRBV27 and TRBJ2-7; TRBD1 is a possible D gene (7 bases). The CDR3 runs 12 residues. Looked up from germline, CDR1 is MNHEY and CDR2 is SMNVEV (reference sequence). Trimming removed 8 bases at V and 2 bases at J, with 10 bases between. CDR3 coding DNA: TGTGCCAGCGGAGGGACAGCCTACGAGCAGTACTTC. Its protein is CASGGTAYEQYF.

The V call is TRBV6-1, the J call TRBJ1-4; 7 nucleotides line up with TRBD1. The CDR3 loop spans 15 amino acids. Germline V gene data show CDR1 as MNHNS and CDR2 as SASEGT. V lost 2 bases to trimming and J lost 5 bases; unmatched junction nucleotides: 5. The CDR3 region is CASSESGTANEKLFF. The CDR3 DNA is TGTGCCAGCAGTGAATCGGGGACAGCGAATGAAAAACTGTTTTTT.

The chain carries TRBV25-1 and TRBJ1-1, with D perhaps TRBD1 (5 bases). This CDR3 region has 15 residues. Trimming left V 1 base short and J 6 bases short, with 15 bases between. In germline, CDR1 is MGHDK, CDR2 SYGVNS. CDR3 protein: CASSESGTRVAEAFF. The DNA for the CDR3 is TGTGCCAGCAGTGAATCAGGTACCAGGGTGGCTGAAGCTTTCTTT.

The rearrangement uses TRBV28 and TRBJ2-5, with a tentative D call TRBD1 (5 bases). Trimming removed 3 bases at V and 3 bases at J, with 5 bases between. This CDR3 has 12 amino acids. Germline lookup yields CDR1 MDHEN and CDR2 SYDVKM. The CDR3 nucleotides read TGTGCCAGCAGTTTCAGGGAAGAGACCCAGTACTTC. It translates to CASSFREETQYF.

The chain combines TRBV6-2 or TRBV6-3 with TRBJ1-3; no definite D call. V shed 4 bases and J shed 8 bases, with 9 bases lying between them. CDR1 and CDR2 (germline): MNHEY, SVGEGT. The CDR3 runs to 12 residues. The DNA of the CDR3 is TGTGCCAGCAGTTTCCAGAGGGACACCATATATTTT. Translation gives CASSFQRDTIYF.

The V gene is TRBV7-2, the J gene TRBJ1-4; 7 nucleotides agree with TRBD1. Germline V lookup: CDR1 SGHTA, CDR2 FQGNSA. J gave up 8 bases and V 1 base, and 4 bases lay outside the gene matches. This CDR3 has 14 amino acids. CDR3 nucleotides: TGTGCCAGCAGCTTAGAAACAGGGGACGAAAAACTGTTTTTT. It codes for CASSLETGDEKLFF.

V gene TRBV24-1 combines with J gene TRBJ2-3; 7 positions agree with TRBD1. Germline V gene sequence: CDR1 KGHDR, CDR2 SFDVKD. The CDR3 is made up of 13 amino acids. V shed 10 bases, J shed 2 bases, and the junction held 5 bases outside the gene matches. The CDR3 reads CATRDRHTDTQYF. The CDR3, as DNA: TGTGCCACGAGGGACAGACACACAGATACGCAGTATTTT.

This rearrangement joins TRBV4-1 to TRBJ2-5; the D gene is possibly TRBD2 (6 bases). From germline, CDR1 is MGHRA and CDR2 YSYEKL. V was clipped by 0 bases and J by 0 bases, with 26 bases between them. The CDR3 spans 21 residues. This CDR3 reads CASSQDEGGRREVVYQETQYF. The CDR3 nucleotides read TGCGCCAGCAGCCAAGATGAGGGAGGCCGCCGAGAGGTTGTATACCAAGAGACCCAGTACTTC.

This rearrangement joins TRBV28 to TRBJ2-1; weak D call: TRBD1 (6 bases). This CDR3 comprises 17 residues. V was shortened by 5 bases and J by 0 bases, with 17 bases between the two germline ends. Germline values: CDR1 MDHEN, CDR2 SYDVKM. Written as DNA, the CDR3 is TGTGCCAGCAGTGTACTTACAACAGGGAGCTCCTACAATGAGCAGTTCTTC. It encodes CASSVLTTGSSYNEQFF. Complete variable domain (other parts from reference TRBV28 and TRBJ2-1): DVKVTQSSRYLVKRTGEKVFLECVQDMDHENMFWYRQDPGLGLRLIYFSYDVKMKEKGDIPEGYSVSREKKERFSLILESASTNQTSMYLCASSVLTTGSSYNEQFFGPGTRLTVL.

The V gene is TRBV5-8, the J gene TRBJ1-2; TRBD1 matches at 12 bases. CDR3 length equals 17 residues. From germline, CDR1 is SGHTS and CDR2 YDEGEE. With 0 bases clipped from V and 4 bases from J, the junction kept 7 bases outside the gene matches. The CDR3 nucleotides are TGTGCCAGCAGCTTGGTGGGACAGGGGGCGATACCCTATGGCTACACCTTC. It codes for CASSLVGQGAIPYGYTF.

This chain joins TRBV28 and TRBJ1-2; the match to TRBD1 covers 10 bases. There are 15 residues in the CDR3. V gave up 5 bases and J gave up 3 bases; unmatched junction bases: 6. Germline V gives CDR1 MDHEN, CDR2 SYDVKM. In DNA form, the CDR3 reads TGTGCCAGCAGTAACCGACAGGGGGCTTACTATGGCTACACCTTC. This gives the protein CASSNRQGAYYGYTF.

The chain employs TRBV5-1 and TRBJ2-7; D ambiguous. Germline V gene lookup returns CDR1 SGHRS and CDR2 YFSETQ. The CDR3 consists of 14 residues. Trimming stripped 0 bases from V and 5 bases from J, with 12 bases between. CDR3 DNA: TGCGCCAGCAGCTTGGACGAGAGTTCCCACGAGCAGTACTTC. Its translation: CASSLDESSHEQYF.

This chain connects TRBV5-1 to TRBJ2-7; TRBD1 matches at 8 bases. The CDR3 consists of 15 residues. Germline CDR1 reads SGHRS; CDR2 reads YFSETQ. V lost 2 bases, J lost 0 bases, and 4 bases stayed unmatched. As DNA, the CDR3 is TGCGCCAGCAGCTTCAACGACAGGGGCTCCTACGAGCAGTACTTC. Translated: CASSFNDRGSYEQYF.

V gene TRBV19 combines with J gene TRBJ1-2; 9 bases fit TRBD1. Per germline, CDR1 LNHDA and CDR2 SQIVND (reference sequence). CDR3 length: 15 amino acids. The V segment lost 3 bases and the J segment 0 bases; nucleotides outside the gene matches: 2. The CDR3, as DNA: TGTGCCAGTAGTATCAACAGGGGGCCTAACTATGGCTACACCTTC. Encoded protein: CASSINRGPNYGYTF.

This chain links TRBV19 with TRBJ1-5, with D perhaps TRBD1 (6 bases). V lost 7 bases and J 11 bases, leaving 24 bases between the germline ends. CDR3 size: 15 residues. The germline V gene encodes CDR1 LNHDA and CDR2 SQIVND (reference sequence). CDR3 sequence reads: CASTVSGAGVWAQHF. The CDR3 bases are TGTGCCAGTACCGTTTCAGGGGCGGGGGTTTGGGCCCAGCATTTT.

This clone was counted a single time. J is TRBJ2-7 and V is TRBV28; D may be TRBD2 (6 bases). Trimming removed 3 bases from V and 2 bases from J, with 17 bases in between. This CDR3 region has 16 residues. CDR1 is MDHEN, CDR2 SYDVKM, per germline. CDR3 in DNA: TGTGCCAGCAGTTTTAGTCGCGGGGCAACCACCTACGAGCAGTACTTC. Its protein product is CASSFSRGATTYEQYF.

For the CDR3, the DNA is TGTGCCAGCAGCCCCGGACAGGGAGAAAAACTGTTTTTT. Protein product: CASSPGQGEKLFF. The chain uses TRBV6-6 and TRBJ1-4; 8 bases fit TRBD1. Losses at the gene ends were 6 bases for V and 8 bases for J; bases not matched to a gene: 5. CDR3 length: 13 amino acids. CDR1 and CDR2 from the germline V gene are MNHNY and SVGAGI (reference sequence).

The chain links TRBV7-2 to TRBJ2-7; unclear D gene. Trimming cost V 5 bases and J 3 bases, with 14 bases left between them. The CDR3 loop spans 14 amino acids. Germline V CDR1 and CDR2: SGHTA, FQGNSA. Here the CDR3 reads CASSLGRKNYEQYF. The CDR3 bases are TGTGCCAGCAGCCTAGGGCGGAAAAACTACGAGCAGTACTTC.

The CDR3 coding sequence is TGTGCCACCAGCAGATCGGGCCTCCAGGGGGGCCAAGGCGAGCAGTACTTC. Its protein product is CATSRSGLQGGQGEQYF. V and J are TRBV15 and TRBJ2-7; D may be TRBD1 (7 bases). The CDR3 contains 17 residues. V lost 2 bases to trimming and J lost 6 bases, with 23 bases between them. Germline V CDR1 and CDR2: LNHNV, YYDKDF (reference sequence).

V and J are TRBV12-3 or TRBV12-4 and TRBJ1-2; D perhaps matches TRBD1 (6 bases). The CDR3 contains 11 residues. V gave up 6 bases and J gave up 14 bases, with 16 bases separating them. The CDR3 bases are TGTGCCAGCAGCTACAGGGCCGTCCGAACCTTC. Translated: CASSYRAVRTF.

The genes are TRBV15 and TRBJ2-1; 13 nucleotides match TRBD2. CDR1 is LNHNV and CDR2 is YYDKDF in the germline V gene (reference sequence). V lost 0 bases and J lost 8; bases outside the gene matches: 10. The length of the CDR3 is 18 residues. CDR3: CATSRDLGTSGTPDEQFF. CDR3 coding DNA: TGTGCCACCAGCAGAGATTTAGGGACTAGCGGGACCCCCGATGAGCAGTTCTTC.

This clone was recorded once. The chain employs TRBV18 and TRBJ1-1; the match to TRBD1 covers 10 bases. The CDR3 sequence is 16 residues long. The junction had 8 bases not matched to a gene; V was cut back by 4 bases and J by 3 bases. Germline CDR1 reads KGHSH; CDR2 reads LQKENI. The CDR3 here is CASSLYDRGLDTEAFF. CDR3 bases: TGTGCCAGCTCACTGTACGACAGGGGGCTGGACACTGAAGCTTTCTTT.

Only one count was recorded for this clone. This rearrangement joins TRBV7-3 to TRBJ2-3, with TRBD2 matching 8 bases. V lost 7 bases to trimming and J lost 12 bases; unmatched junction nucleotides: 15. Germline V CDR1 and CDR2: SGHTA, FQGTGA. The CDR3 is made up of 14 amino acids. The CDR3 DNA reads TGTGCCAGCACAACCTCGGGGGGGGCCGAGCGACAGTATTTT. This encodes CASTTSGGAERQYF.

In DNA form, the CDR3 reads TGTGCCAGCAGCTTGGCAGGCGGGGCCCGCTTCCACATAGCCAAAAACATTCAGTACTTC. This codes for CASSLAGGARFHIAKNIQYF. The chain uses TRBV5-5 and TRBJ2-4; maybe TRBD2 (6 bases). V shed 0 bases and J shed 0 bases, with 22 bases lying between them. Per the germline V gene, CDR1 is SGHKS and CDR2 is YYEKEE (reference sequence). This CDR3 comprises 20 residues.